This is a list of T cell receptor beta chains from one sample in a study of T cell responses to AZD1222 COVID-19 vaccine. Some clones are missing from TCRdb's copy, which holds only in-frame ones; the method was immunoSEQ multiplex PCR. The sample contains some 110,000 clones, 92% of which appear only once. The specimen comprised peripheral blood, sampled on day 0 of AZD1222 vaccination. These receptors all stem from an adult in good health. CDR3s include the opening cysteine and the closing phenylalanine or tryptophan. D genes are given only for firm matches. The listing skips clone size in some rows; elsewhere it reads once, few, many or a size class.

-	-	TRBV6-5	TRBJ1-1	CASSLSAGLNTEAFF	TGTGCCAGCAGCCTCTCCGCAGGGTTGAACACTGAAGCTTTCTTT
TRBD2	-	TRBV9	TRBJ2-2	CASSLTSGDTGELFF	TGTGCCAGCAGCTTGACTAGCGGAGACACCGGGGAGCTGTTTTTT
-	-	TRBV9	TRBJ2-1	CASSVSVGRSYNEQFF	TGTGCCAGCAGCGTATCGGTGGGGCGCTCCTACAATGAGCAGTTCTTC
TRBD2	-	TRBV7-8	TRBJ2-1	CASSQGLAGEQFF	TGTGCCAGCAGTCAGGGACTAGCGGGGGAGCAGTTCTTC
-	-	TRBV5-1	TRBJ1-2	CASSLAVGRWEDYGYTF	TGCGCCAGCAGCTTGGCCGTCGGCCGCTGGGAGGATTATGGCTACACCTTC
-	-	TRBV3-1/TRBV3-2	TRBJ1-2	CASSQDPGRVATF	TGTGCCAGCAGCCAAGATCCAGGCAGGGTTGCAACCTTC
TRBD1	-	TRBV6-5	TRBJ1-1	CASRKGQGVNTEAFF	TGTGCCAGCAGGAAGGGACAGGGGGTGAACACTGAAGCTTTCTTT
-	-	TRBV19	TRBJ2-2	CASRIGGNTGELFF	TGTGCCAGTAGAATCGGGGGGAACACCGGGGAGCTGTTTTTT
-	-	TRBV3-1/TRBV3-2	TRBJ2-3	CASSQPRGGATDTQYF	TGTGCCAGCAGCCAACCGAGGGGGGGGGCAACAGATACGCAGTATTTT
TRBD1	-	TRBV30	TRBJ1-5	CAWSKGTGVGYNQPQHF	TGTGCCTGGAGTAAGGGGACAGGGGTGGGTTACAATCAGCCCCAGCATTTT
-	few	TRBV5-6	TRBJ1-2	CASRNFGGYTF	TGTGCCAGCCGAAACTTCGGGGGCTACACCTTC
-	-	TRBV11-2	TRBJ1-2	CASSLVGGAYGYTF	TGTGCCAGCAGCTTAGTTGGAGGGGCCTATGGCTACACCTTC
TRBD2	-	TRBV9	TRBJ2-3	CASSGSRGLEGGDTQYF	TGTGCCAGCAGCGGAAGTCGGGGACTAGAGGGCGGAGATACGCAGTATTTT
TRBD1	-	TRBV28	TRBJ1-1	CASTGQGNTEAFF	TGTGCCAGCACCGGACAGGGGAACACTGAAGCTTTCTTT
-	-	TRBV28	TRBJ1-4	CASSRTGLSEKLFF	TGTGCCAGCAGTCGTACAGGATTATCCGAAAAACTGTTTTTT
TRBD1	-	TRBV15	TRBJ1-6	CATSREGRGLGSPLHF	TGTGCCACCAGCAGAGAGGGGAGGGGGCTGGGATCACCCCTCCACTTT
-	-	TRBV7-9	TRBJ1-2	CASSLAPGANGYTF	TGTGCCAGCAGCTTAGCTCCGGGGGCTAATGGCTACACCTTC
-	-	TRBV18	TRBJ2-1	CASSPGAGGGMSNEQFF	TGTGCCAGCTCACCAGGTGCCGGGGGCGGGATGAGCAATGAGCAGTTCTTC
-	once	TRBV5-5	TRBJ1-5	CASSFWENSNQPQHF	TGTGCCAGCAGCTTTTGGGAAAATAGCAATCAGCCCCAGCATTTT
TRBD1	-	TRBV6-5	TRBJ1-2	CASRKQGAGYGYTF	TGTGCCAGCAGAAAACAGGGGGCGGGCTATGGCTACACCTTC
TRBD1	-	TRBV15	TRBJ1-2	CATSRNRGDYGYTF	TGTGCCACCAGCAGGAACAGGGGAGACTATGGCTACACCTTC
-	-	TRBV21-1	TRBJ1-2	CASRKGREGYTF	TGTGCCAGCAGAAAGGGCAGGGAGGGCTACACCTTC
-	-	TRBV19	TRBJ1-4	CASTPGDGYEKLFF	TGTGCCAGTACCCCGGGGGACGGTTATGAAAAACTGTTTTTT
-	-	TRBV19	TRBJ1-1	CASSNSAVTEAFF	TGTGCCAGTAGTAACTCGGCTGTCACTGAAGCTTTCTTT
-	-	TRBV5-1	TRBJ1-6	CASSLAGRAQSPLHF	TGCGCCAGCAGCTTGGCCGGCAGGGCCCAATCACCCCTCCACTTT
-	-	TRBV15	TRBJ2-1	CATSRDQENEQFF	TGTGCCACCAGCAGAGATCAGGAGAATGAGCAGTTCTTC
-	-	TRBV6-5	TRBJ1-1	CASTPPGRGNTEAFF	TGTGCCAGCACCCCCCCCGGCAGGGGGAACACTGAAGCTTTCTTT
TRBD1	-	TRBV7-2	TRBJ1-2	CASSPWGQTNYGYTF	TGTGCCAGCAGCCCCTGGGGACAGACAAACTATGGCTACACCTTC
TRBD1	-	TRBV7-2	TRBJ1-5	CASSNRDRLQPQHF	TGTGCCAGCAGCAACCGGGACAGGCTGCAGCCCCAGCATTTT
TRBD1	-	TRBV30	TRBJ1-2	CAWSVIGQGLGYGYTF	TGTGCCTGGAGTGTAATCGGACAGGGTTTGGGCTATGGCTACACCTTC
-	-	TRBV24-1	TRBJ2-2	CATRQGITGELFF	TGTGCCACCAGGCAGGGTATCACCGGGGAGCTGTTTTTT
-	-	TRBV6-5	TRBJ1-5	CASSYDLQANQPQHF	TGTGCCAGCAGTTATGACTTGCAGGCTAATCAGCCCCAGCATTTT
-	-	TRBV4-1	TRBJ2-3	CASSQRSGDLTDTQYF	TGCGCCAGCAGCCAACGCTCAGGGGATTTAACAGATACGCAGTATTTT
-	few	TRBV29-1	TRBJ1-1	CSVELLSREAFF	TGCAGCGTTGAACTTCTCAGCCGGGAAGCTTTCTTT
TRBD2	-	TRBV30	TRBJ2-2	CAWKGTSGNTGELFF	TGTGCCTGGAAGGGGACTAGCGGAAACACCGGGGAGCTGTTTTTT
-	-	TRBV29-1	TRBJ1-3	CSGTLSGGNTIYF	TGCAGCGGGACTCTTTCTGGCGGAAACACCATATATTTT
-	-	TRBV30	TRBJ1-2	CAWSEDGPIYYGYTF	TGTGCCTGGAGTGAGGATGGACCGATCTACTATGGCTACACCTTC
-	-	TRBV6-5	TRBJ1-1	CASRTLEWANTEAFF	TGTGCCAGCAGAACCCTTGAATGGGCGAACACTGAAGCTTTCTTT
-	-	TRBV7-2	TRBJ2-7	CASSFAGYSYEQYF	TGTGCCAGCAGCTTTGCGGGGTACTCCTACGAGCAGTACTTC
-	-	TRBV6-5	TRBJ1-2	CASGGTQANYGYTF	TGTGCCAGCGGGGGGACCCAAGCTAACTATGGCTACACCTTC
TRBD1	-	TRBV3-1/TRBV3-2	TRBJ1-4	CASSHKGAGEKLFF	TGTGCCAGCAGCCACAAGGGGGCTGGGGAAAAACTGTTTTTT
-	-	TRBV3-1/TRBV3-2	TRBJ1-3	CASSQGMDGLRNTIYF	TGTGCCAGCAGCCAGGGGATGGACGGTTTGAGAAACACCATATATTTT
TRBD1	-	TRBV10-3	TRBJ1-1	CAITTGTGGANTEAFF	TGTGCCATCACCACCGGGACAGGAGGGGCGAACACTGAAGCTTTCTTT
-	once	TRBV12-5	TRBJ1-5	CASGTGGDNQPQHF	TGTGCTAGTGGGACCGGGGGAGACAATCAGCCCCAGCATTTT
TRBD1	-	TRBV2	TRBJ1-2	CASSAQGAYGYTF	TGTGCCAGCAGTGCTCAGGGGGCCTATGGCTACACCTTC
-	once	TRBV7-8	TRBJ1-2	CASSSLQDRNRSTF	TGTGCCAGCAGCTCCCTCCAAGACAGGAACAGGAGCACCTTC
-	-	TRBV7-9	TRBJ1-3	CASSLYRTAGNTIYF	TGTGCCAGCAGCTTATACCGGACTGCTGGAAACACCATATATTTT
-	-	TRBV5-6	TRBJ1-1	CASSRGTEAFF	TGTGCCAGCAGCAGGGGAACTGAAGCTTTCTTT
-	-	TRBV19	TRBJ1-3	CASSPTERGNTIYF	TGTGCCAGTAGTCCTACAGAGAGAGGAAACACCATATATTTT
-	-	TRBV4-1	TRBJ1-6	CASSLANKGDSPLHF	TGCGCCAGCAGCCTTGCAAATAAGGGGGATTCACCCCTCCACTTT
-	-	TRBV4-3	TRBJ2-1	CASSQDGAPSSYNEQFF	TGCGCCAGCAGCCAAGATGGGGCCCCGAGCTCCTACAATGAGCAGTTCTTC
-	-	TRBV7-8	TRBJ2-3	CASSTQGADTQYF	TGTGCCAGCAGCACCCAGGGTGCGGATACGCAGTATTTT
TRBD1	-	TRBV30	TRBJ1-2	CAWSASGTGGLSYTF	TGTGCCTGGAGTGCCTCCGGGACAGGGGGATTGAGCTACACCTTC
-	-	TRBV6-1	TRBJ1-2	CASGKASGFLSYGYTF	TGTGCCAGCGGTAAAGCATCGGGGTTTCTGAGCTATGGCTACACCTTC